The T cell receptor (beta chain) under discussion was sequenced for a study of cytomegalovirus exposure and HLA in healthy donors. With 60 Vbeta and 13 Jbeta primers, the PCR was carried out. How the authors handled the data: Later analysis identified some 80 million unique TCR beta chains, around 10 million shared. Using immunoSEQ multiplex PCR, the repertoire was profiled, and TCRdb retains in-frame clones only, with some absent. The D gene and trimming were derived from the DNA, and the V and J assignments and clone size from that table. The data contain about 150,000 clones, about three quarters of them singletons. Study observations and caveats: Most of the CMV-associated TCR beta chains (in a later analysis) appeared to be HLA-restricted. Prior analysis indicated that the majority of TCR beta V segments exhibited productivity approximately 87% or approximately 30% of the time. There were some public TCRs occurring in many donors, but most TCR sequences were rare.

This clone was picked up one time. Its antigen is unidentified. The germline CDR1 and CDR2 sequences are SGHNT and YYREEE (reference sequence). With 4 bases removed from V and 10 bases from J, the gap between germline ends came to 17 bases. The CDR3 contains 13 residues. The TCR comes from a woman aged 40 to 50 in good health and CMV-seronegative. The chain is built from TRBV5-4 and TRBJ2-5; TRBD1 might be the D (6 bases). The sequenced sample was PBMCs. The CDR3 is CASSRYRVGDQYF. Written as DNA, the CDR3 is TGTGCCAGCAGCCGATACAGGGTGGGGGACCAGTACTTC. Supplemented by reference TRBV5-4 and TRBJ2-5, the full variable domain reads ETGVTQSPTHLIKTRGQQVTLRCSSQSGHNTVSWYQQALGQGPQFIFQYYREEENGRGNFPPRFSGLQFPNYSSELNVNALELDDSALYLCASSRYRVGDQYFGPGTRLLVL.